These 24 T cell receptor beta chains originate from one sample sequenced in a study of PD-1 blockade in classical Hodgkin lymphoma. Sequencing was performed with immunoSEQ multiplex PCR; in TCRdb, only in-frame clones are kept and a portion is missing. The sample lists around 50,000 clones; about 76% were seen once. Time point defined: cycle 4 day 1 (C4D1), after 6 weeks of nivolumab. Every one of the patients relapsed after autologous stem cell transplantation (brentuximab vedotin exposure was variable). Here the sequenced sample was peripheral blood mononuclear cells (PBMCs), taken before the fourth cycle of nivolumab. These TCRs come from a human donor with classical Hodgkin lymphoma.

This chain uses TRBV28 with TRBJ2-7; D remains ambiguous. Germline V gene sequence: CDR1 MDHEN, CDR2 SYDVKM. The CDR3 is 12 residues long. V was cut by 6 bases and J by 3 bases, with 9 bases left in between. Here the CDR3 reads CASRAAGYEQYF. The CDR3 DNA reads TGTGCCAGCAGGGCCGCTGGCTACGAGCAGTACTTC.

CDR3 nucleotide sequence: TGTGCCAGCAGTTTTGACAGTAGAGAGACCCAGTACTTC. Translating gives CASSFDSRETQYF. The chain carries TRBV27 and TRBJ2-5, with a tentative D call TRBD1 (5 bases). CDR1 and CDR2 from the germline V gene are MNHEY and SMNVEV (reference sequence). Between the trimmed V and J ends, which lost 3 bases and 4 bases, there was a span of 9 bases. The CDR3 loop spans 13 amino acids.

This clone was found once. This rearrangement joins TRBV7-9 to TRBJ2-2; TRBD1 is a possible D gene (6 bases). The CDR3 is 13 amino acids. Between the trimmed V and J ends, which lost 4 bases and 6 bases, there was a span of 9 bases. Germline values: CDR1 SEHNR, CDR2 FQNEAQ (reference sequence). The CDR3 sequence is CASSSQGPGELFF. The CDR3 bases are TGTGCCAGCAGCTCACAGGGCCCCGGGGAGCTGTTTTTT.

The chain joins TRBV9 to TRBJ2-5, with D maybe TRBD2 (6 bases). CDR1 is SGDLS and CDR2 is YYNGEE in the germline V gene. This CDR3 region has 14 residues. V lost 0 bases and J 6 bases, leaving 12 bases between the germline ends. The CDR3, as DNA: TGTGCCAGCAGCGTAGGACTAGAGAGGAAGACCCAGTACTTC. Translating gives CASSVGLERKTQYF.

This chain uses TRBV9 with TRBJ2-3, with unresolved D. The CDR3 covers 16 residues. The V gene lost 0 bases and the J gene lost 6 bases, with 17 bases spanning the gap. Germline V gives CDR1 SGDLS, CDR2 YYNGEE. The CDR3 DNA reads TGTGCCAGCAGCGTAGGAGGAGCGCTAAACACGGATACGCAGTATTTT. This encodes CASSVGGALNTDTQYF.

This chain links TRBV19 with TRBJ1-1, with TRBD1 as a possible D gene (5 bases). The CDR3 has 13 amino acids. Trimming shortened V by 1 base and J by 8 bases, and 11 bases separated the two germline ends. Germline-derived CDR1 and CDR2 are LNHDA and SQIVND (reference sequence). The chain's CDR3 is CASSIAQGREAFF. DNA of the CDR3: TGTGCCAGTAGTATAGCCCAGGGAAGGGAAGCTTTCTTT.

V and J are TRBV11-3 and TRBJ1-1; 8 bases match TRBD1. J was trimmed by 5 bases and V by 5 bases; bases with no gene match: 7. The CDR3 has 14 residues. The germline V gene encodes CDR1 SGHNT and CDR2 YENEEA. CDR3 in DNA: TGTGCCAGCAGCCAGAGGACAGGGTGGACTGAAGCTTTCTTT. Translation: CASSQRTGWTEAFF.

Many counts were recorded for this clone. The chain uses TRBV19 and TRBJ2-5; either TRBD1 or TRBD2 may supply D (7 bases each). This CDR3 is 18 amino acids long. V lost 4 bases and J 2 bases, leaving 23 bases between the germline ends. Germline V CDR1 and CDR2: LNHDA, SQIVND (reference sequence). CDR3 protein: CASSTTGVLAGLQETQYF. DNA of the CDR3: TGTGCCAGTAGTACAACAGGGGTCTTAGCGGGCCTGCAAGAGACCCAGTACTTC.

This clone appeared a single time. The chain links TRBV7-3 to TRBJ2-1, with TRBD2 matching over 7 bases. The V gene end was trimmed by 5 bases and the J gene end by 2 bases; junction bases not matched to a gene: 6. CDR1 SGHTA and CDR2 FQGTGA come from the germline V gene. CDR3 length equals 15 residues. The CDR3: CASSRLALAYNEQFF. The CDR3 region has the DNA TGTGCCAGCAGCAGACTAGCCCTCGCCTACAATGAGCAGTTCTTC.

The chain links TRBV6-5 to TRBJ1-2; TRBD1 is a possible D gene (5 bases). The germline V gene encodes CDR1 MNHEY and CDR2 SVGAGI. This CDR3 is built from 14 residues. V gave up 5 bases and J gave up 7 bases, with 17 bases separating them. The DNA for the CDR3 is TGTGCCAGCAGTCAAGGGACCCTAGGAGGTGGCTACACCTTC. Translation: CASSQGTLGGGYTF.

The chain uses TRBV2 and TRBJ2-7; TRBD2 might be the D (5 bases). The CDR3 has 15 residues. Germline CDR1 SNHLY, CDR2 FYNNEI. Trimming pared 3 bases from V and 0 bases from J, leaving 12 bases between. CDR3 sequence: CASSESSGSSYEQYF. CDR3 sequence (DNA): TGTGCCAGCAGTGAGTCAAGCGGATCCTCCTACGAGCAGTACTTC.

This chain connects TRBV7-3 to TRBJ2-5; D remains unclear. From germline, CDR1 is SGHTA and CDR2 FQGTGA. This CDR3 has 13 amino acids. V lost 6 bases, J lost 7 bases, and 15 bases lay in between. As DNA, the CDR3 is TGTGCCAGCAGTCCATCCCGCACCGGGACCCAGTACTTC. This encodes CASSPSRTGTQYF.

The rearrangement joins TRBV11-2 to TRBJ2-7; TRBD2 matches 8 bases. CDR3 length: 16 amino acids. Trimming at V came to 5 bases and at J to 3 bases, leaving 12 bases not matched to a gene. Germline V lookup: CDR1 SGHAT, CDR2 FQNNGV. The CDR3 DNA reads TGTGCCAGCAGCCAGGGGTCTAGCGGGTCTCTCTACGAGCAGTACTTC. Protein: CASSQGSSGSLYEQYF.

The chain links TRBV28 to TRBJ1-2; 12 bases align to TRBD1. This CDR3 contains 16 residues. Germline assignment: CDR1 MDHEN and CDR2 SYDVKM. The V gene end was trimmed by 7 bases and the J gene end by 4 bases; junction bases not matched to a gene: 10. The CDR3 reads CASTVPGTGGRYGYTF. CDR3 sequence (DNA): TGTGCCAGCACCGTGCCCGGGACAGGGGGCCGCTATGGCTACACCTTC.

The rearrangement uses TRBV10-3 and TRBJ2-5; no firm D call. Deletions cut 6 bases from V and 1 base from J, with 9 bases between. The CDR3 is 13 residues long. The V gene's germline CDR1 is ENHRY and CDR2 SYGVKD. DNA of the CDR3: TGTGCCATCAGCCAGAGGTTCCAAGAGACCCAGTACTTC. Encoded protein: CAISQRFQETQYF.

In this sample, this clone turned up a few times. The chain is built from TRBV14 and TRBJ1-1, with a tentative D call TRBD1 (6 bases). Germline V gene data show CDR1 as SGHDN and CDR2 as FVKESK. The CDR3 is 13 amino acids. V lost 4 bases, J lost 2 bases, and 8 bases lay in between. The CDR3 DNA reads TGTGCCAGCAGCCGGACAGCCAACACTGAAGCTTTCTTT. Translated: CASSRTANTEAFF.

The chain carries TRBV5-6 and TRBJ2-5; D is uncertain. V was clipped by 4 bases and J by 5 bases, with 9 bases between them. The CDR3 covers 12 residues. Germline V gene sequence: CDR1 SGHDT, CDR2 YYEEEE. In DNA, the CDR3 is TGTGCCAGCAGCGAGGCGAGGGAGACCCAGTACTTC. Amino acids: CASSEARETQYF. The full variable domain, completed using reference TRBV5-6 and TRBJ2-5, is DAGVTQSPTHLIKTRGQQVTLRCSPKSGHDTVSWYQQALGQGPQFIFQYYEEEERQRGNFPDRFSGHQFPNYSSELNVNALLLGDSALYLCASSEARETQYFGPGTRLLVL.

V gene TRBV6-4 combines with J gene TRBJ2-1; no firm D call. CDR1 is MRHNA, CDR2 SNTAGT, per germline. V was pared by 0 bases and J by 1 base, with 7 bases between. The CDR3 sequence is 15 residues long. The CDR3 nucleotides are TGTGCCAGCAGTGACTCGGCAGAGTCCTACAATGAGCAGTTCTTC. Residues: CASSDSAESYNEQFF.

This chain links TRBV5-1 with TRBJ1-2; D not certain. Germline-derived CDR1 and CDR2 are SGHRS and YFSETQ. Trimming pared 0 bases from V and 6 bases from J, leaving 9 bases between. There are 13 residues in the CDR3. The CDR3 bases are TGCGCCAGCAGCTTGGCCAGTAATAATGGCTACACCTTC. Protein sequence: CASSLASNNGYTF. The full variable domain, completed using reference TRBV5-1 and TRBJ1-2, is KAGVTQTPRYLIKTRGQQVTLSCSPISGHRSVSWYQQTPGQGLQFLFEYFSETQRNKGNFPGRFSGRQFSNSRSEMNVSTLELGDSALYLCASSLASNNGYTFGSGTRLTVV.

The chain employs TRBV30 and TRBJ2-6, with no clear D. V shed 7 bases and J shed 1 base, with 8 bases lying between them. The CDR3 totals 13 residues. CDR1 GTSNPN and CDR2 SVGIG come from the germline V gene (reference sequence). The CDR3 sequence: CASAPSGANVLTF. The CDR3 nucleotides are TGTGCCTCCGCACCATCTGGGGCCAACGTCCTGACTTTC.

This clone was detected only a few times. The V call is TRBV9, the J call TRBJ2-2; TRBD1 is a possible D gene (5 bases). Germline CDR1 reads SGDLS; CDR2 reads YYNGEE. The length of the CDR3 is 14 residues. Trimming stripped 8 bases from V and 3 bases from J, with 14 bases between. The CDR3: CASGAGSYTGELFF. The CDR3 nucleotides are TGTGCCAGTGGGGCAGGGTCGTACACCGGGGAGCTGTTTTTT. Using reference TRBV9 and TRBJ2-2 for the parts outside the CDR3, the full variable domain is DSGVTQTPKHLITATGQRVTLRCSPRSGDLSVYWYQQSLDQGLQFLIQYYNGEERAKGNILERFSAQQFPDLHSELNLSSLELGDSALYFCASGAGSYTGELFFGEGSRLTVL.

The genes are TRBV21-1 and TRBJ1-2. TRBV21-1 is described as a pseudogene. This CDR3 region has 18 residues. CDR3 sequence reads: CASSKAAPGRPIGYGYTF. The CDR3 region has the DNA TGTGCCAGCAGCAAAGCCGCCCCCGGACGGCCGATAGGCTATGGCTACACCTTC.

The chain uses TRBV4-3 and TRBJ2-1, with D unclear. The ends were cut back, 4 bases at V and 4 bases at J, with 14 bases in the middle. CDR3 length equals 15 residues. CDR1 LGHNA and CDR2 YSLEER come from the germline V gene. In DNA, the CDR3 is TGCGCCAGCAGCCCCGGCGCCTTTGAGTACAATGAGCAGTTCTTC. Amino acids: CASSPGAFEYNEQFF.

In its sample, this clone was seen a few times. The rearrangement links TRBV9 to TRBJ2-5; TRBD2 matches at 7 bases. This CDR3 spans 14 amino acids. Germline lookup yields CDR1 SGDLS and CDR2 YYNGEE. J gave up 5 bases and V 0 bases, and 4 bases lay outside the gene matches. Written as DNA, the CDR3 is TGTGCCAGCAGCGTAGGCGGGAGTCTGGAGACCCAGTACTTC. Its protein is CASSVGGSLETQYF.